This TCR beta chain was retrieved from a study of long-term antiretroviral therapy in people with HIV. Regarding the study as a whole: Blood collection from about 2003 to 2018 possibly occurred under older ART regimens. Neither ART adherence, viral resistance nor therapy changes were documented.

A v3.0 immunoSEQ assay was performed at survey level. Measured with immunoSEQ multiplex PCR; TCRdb has only the in-frame clones, and not every one. The table has 13,000 to 15,000 clones, less than 85% seen once; the top ten hold roughly 13%. A remark on this clone: No antigen is known for it.

The source of this sequence is a man aged 35 to 55 with HIV. The sequencing here drew on unsorted PBMCs, taken 3.2 years before starting antiretroviral therapy.

Here the CDR3 reads CATSGRALAGGPGANVLTF. CDR3 nucleotides: TGTGCCACCAGCGGACGAGCACTAGCGGGGGGGCCTGGGGCCAACGTCCTGACTTTC. The chain combines TRBV15 with TRBJ2-6, with TRBD2 matching over 13 bases. There are 19 residues in the CDR3. V was pared by 5 bases and J by 2 bases, with 9 bases of the junction left unmatched. Germline CDR1 LNHNV, CDR2 YYDKDF (reference sequence).